This T cell receptor beta chain was identified during a study of T cell changes during pregnancy in multiple sclerosis. Germline assignment: CDR1 SGHTA and CDR2 FQGTGA. V lost 2 bases and J lost 6, with 19 bases in between. The length of the CDR3 is 16 residues. Using immunoSEQ multiplex PCR, the repertoire was profiled, and TCRdb retains in-frame clones only, with some absent. The sample has roughly 40,000 clones, roughly nine tenths seen once. Specimen: CD4+ T cells from peripheral blood mononuclear cells, collected before pregnancy. The chain recombines TRBV7-3 with TRBJ1-1; D remains unclear. The clonotype originates from a female donor with multiple sclerosis, enrolled in a pregnancy study. CDR3 coding DNA: TGTGCCAGCAGCTTAGGGTCCCCCCCAGGAACGTCTGAAGCTTTCTTT. This sequence encodes CASSLGSPPGTSEAFF.